What follows describes a single T cell receptor beta chain. The sample originates from a study of CD8 T cells in Susac syndrome. In the multiple sclerosis control group, patients were treatment-naive and had stable or active relapsing-remitting disease. RNA, at about 0.5 to 1 ug, was reverse transcribed with random hexamers. Across 54 Vbeta and 13 Jbeta, TCR beta CDR3 was amplified with immunoSEQ multiplex PCR. A single record per CDR3 protein comes from TCRdb applying MiXCR to the immunoSEQ multiplex PCR reads. This table has about 280,000 distinct CDR3 sequences, about 88% appearing once. CDR1 is SQVTM and CDR2 is ANQGSEA in the germline V gene. CDR3 length: 13 amino acids. Trimming cost V 2 bases and J 3 bases, with 7 bases left between them.

The TCR sequence derives from a human donor with multiple sclerosis. The gene calls are TRBV29-1 and TRBJ2-2, with D hard to call. The specimen sequenced was CD8+ T cells from PBMCs. CDR3 sequence reads: CSVELPHTGELFF. CDR3 nucleotides: TGCAGCGTTGAATTACCCCACACCGGGGAGCTGTTTTTT.